A single sample is the source of the 26 T cell receptor beta chains below, sequenced in a study of T-cell reconstitution after alpha-beta-depleted transplantation in children. Using unique molecular identifiers, the investigators prepared the TCRbeta library. Via MiXCR, TCRdb re-called the PCR reads, giving one row per CDR3 protein. The table records fewer than 400,000 distinct CDR3 sequences, more than 20% of them present only once. The specimen was PBMCs, mostly from graft donor cells, collected 180 days after TCRalphabeta/CD19-depleted stem cell transplant. The receptors were sampled from a male patient aged 5 to 17 who had a stem cell transplant for acute lymphoblastic leukemia, so the T cells may come from the graft donor.

The chain uses TRBV7-6 and TRBJ2-2; D is undetermined. With 5 bases removed from V and 6 bases from J, the gap between germline ends came to 10 bases. This CDR3 is built from 13 residues. Germline CDR1 SGHVS, CDR2 FNYEAQ. This chain's CDR3 is CASSPPGAGELFF. Written as DNA, the CDR3 is TGTGCCAGCAGCCCCCCGGGCGCCGGGGAGCTGTTTTTT.

CDR3 region: CASRRGTSGRRMETQYF. CDR3 nucleotide sequence: TGTGCCAGCAGAAGGGGTACTAGCGGGAGAAGGATGGAGACCCAGTACTTC. The genes are TRBV11-2 and TRBJ2-5; 11 bases are a match to TRBD2. Trimming removed 6 bases from V and 5 bases from J; junction bases left unmatched: 14. Germline V gene data show CDR1 as SGHAT and CDR2 as FQNNGV. The CDR3 contains 17 residues.

This clonotype showed up just a few times. The chain uses TRBV6-1 and TRBJ2-1; tentative D call: TRBD2 (6 bases). CDR3 size: 14 residues. Germline loops: CDR1 MNHNS, CDR2 SASEGT. The ends were cut back, 8 bases at V and 8 bases at J, with 19 bases in the middle. The CDR3 DNA reads TGTGCCAGCTCGGGGGTTCTAGCCCGCCATGAGCAGTTCTTC. Translation: CASSGVLARHEQFF.

The gene calls are TRBV7-7 and TRBJ2-2, with 12 nucleotides matching TRBD2. V was clipped by 4 bases and J by 5 bases; unmatched bases: 5. CDR3 length equals 16 residues. CDR1 is SSHAT, CDR2 FNYEAQ, per germline (reference sequence). As DNA, the CDR3 is TGTGCCAGCAGCTCCTGGACTAGCGGGATGACCGGGGAGCTGTTTTTT. Its translation is CASSSWTSGMTGELFF.

The CDR3 sequence is CASSHDGGYGYTF. CDR3 sequence (DNA): TGTGCCAGCAGCCACGATGGGGGGTATGGCTACACCTTC. V and J are TRBV16 and TRBJ1-2; tentatively, D is TRBD1 (5 bases). Germline assignment: CDR1 KGHSY and CDR2 FQNENV. CDR3 size: 13 residues. Trimming pared 3 bases from V and 5 bases from J, leaving 10 bases between.

The chain is built from TRBV11-3 and TRBJ1-3, with D hard to call. CDR1 SGHNT and CDR2 YENEEA come from the germline V gene. V dropped 11 bases and J dropped 2 bases, with 10 bases sitting between them. The CDR3 has 12 amino acids. CDR3 sequence (DNA): TGTGCCTCGGGCGGACCTGGAAACACCATATATTTT. Translation gives CASGGPGNTIYF.

This clonotype was observed at least ten times. The gene calls are TRBV5-1 and TRBJ2-7; weak D call: TRBD2 (6 bases). This CDR3 is built from 13 residues. Trimming shortened V by 5 bases and J by 2 bases, and 11 bases separated the two germline ends. Germline loops: CDR1 SGHRS, CDR2 YFSETQ. Here the CDR3 DNA reads TGCGCCAGCAGATCCACGGGGGCCTACGAGCAGTACTTC. This sequence encodes CASRSTGAYEQYF.

The rearrangement joins TRBV20-1 to TRBJ2-1; TRBD2 agrees at 10 bases. Trimming took 5 bases from V and 2 from J; bases not matched to a gene: 0. The CDR3 consists of 13 residues. Germline values: CDR1 DFQATT, CDR2 SNEGSKA (reference sequence). Here the CDR3 DNA reads TGCAGTGCTGGGACTAGCGCCTACAATGAGCAGTTCTTC. It specifies CSAGTSAYNEQFF.

This clonotype has a handful of counts. The chain employs TRBV20-1 and TRBJ2-4; a possible D gene is TRBD1 (5 bases). This CDR3 contains 14 residues. CDR1 and CDR2 (germline): DFQATT, SNEGSKA (reference sequence). V lost 5 bases, J lost 1 base, and 12 bases lay in between. The CDR3 DNA reads TGCAGTGCTCACCCAGGGTTGGCCAAAAACATTCAGTACTTC. Its translation is CSAHPGLAKNIQYF.

The chain employs TRBV7-6 and TRBJ1-1, with 7 bases that match TRBD1. Germline values: CDR1 SGHVS, CDR2 FNYEAQ. V dropped 4 bases and J dropped 8; count of bases not matched to a gene: 10. The CDR3 runs to 14 residues. The CDR3 nucleotides read TGTGCCAGCAGCTCGGGACAGTTTTTAGGGGAAGCTTTCTTT. It yields the protein CASSSGQFLGEAFF.

This chain uses TRBV18 with TRBJ1-1; D gene unclear. With 4 bases removed from V and 3 bases from J, the gap between germline ends came to 12 bases. This CDR3 contains 14 residues. CDR1 KGHSH and CDR2 LQKENI come from the germline V gene. CDR3 nucleotides: TGTGCCAGCTCACTAAACGAGGACGACACTGAAGCTTTCTTT. It codes for CASSLNEDDTEAFF.

This clonotype was found once. The chain uses TRBV2 and TRBJ1-5; D possibly corresponds to TRBD1 (5 bases). V lost 5 bases to trimming and J lost 9 bases, with 14 bases between them. The CDR3 runs to 13 residues. Looked up from germline, CDR1 is SNHLY and CDR2 is FYNNEI. Here the CDR3 DNA reads TGTGCCAGCAGTCTCCAGGGCCCTCTGCCCCAGCATTTT. This codes for CASSLQGPLPQHF.

This clonotype was detected once. This chain connects TRBV6-1 to TRBJ2-3, with 8 bases identical to TRBD2. CDR1 and CDR2 from the germline V gene are MNHNS and SASEGT. Trimming cost V 6 bases and J 1 base; bases outside gene matches: 12. The CDR3 is 17 residues long. The CDR3 sequence: CASRGWGQAGGTDTQYF. CDR3 coding DNA: TGTGCCAGCAGGGGGTGGGGTCAAGCGGGAGGCACAGATACGCAGTATTTT.

This clonotype occurred many times. This chain links TRBV29-1 with TRBJ2-1; 10 bases agree with TRBD2. Losses at the gene ends were 8 bases for V and 0 bases for J; bases not matched to a gene: 16. Germline CDR1 and CDR2: SQVTM and ANQGSEA. This CDR3 contains 18 residues. The CDR3 is CSWGGPSGRAFSYNEQFF. In DNA form, the CDR3 reads TGCAGCTGGGGGGGCCCTAGCGGGAGAGCCTTCTCCTACAATGAGCAGTTCTTC.

V and J are TRBV2 and TRBJ2-3; no definite D call. This CDR3 is built from 14 residues. Germline V gene lookup returns CDR1 SNHLY and CDR2 FYNNEI. V was clipped by 0 bases and J by 2 bases, with 6 bases between them. For the CDR3, the DNA is TGTGCCAGCAGTGAAGCGTCGTACACAGATACGCAGTATTTT. Protein: CASSEASYTDTQYF.

This clonotype has a handful of counts. This chain uses TRBV12-3 or TRBV12-4 with TRBJ2-3; 7 positions agree with TRBD2. The junction had 11 bases not matched to a gene; V was cut back by 6 bases and J by 2 bases. This CDR3 spans 16 amino acids. The CDR3 loop is CASSHRLAGPTDTQYF. The CDR3 nucleotides read TGTGCCAGCAGCCATAGACTAGCAGGGCCCACAGATACGCAGTATTTT.

This clonotype occurred many times. This chain uses TRBV5-1 with TRBJ2-2, with TRBD1 identical over 7 bases. This CDR3 has 15 residues. Germline CDR1 is SGHRS and CDR2 is YFSETQ. J was trimmed by 4 bases and V by 2 bases; bases with no gene match: 5. Here the CDR3 DNA reads TGCGCCAGCAGCTTCGTACAGGGGACCACCGGGGAGCTGTTTTTT. Its translation is CASSFVQGTTGELFF. Full variable domain (remainder filled in from reference TRBV5-1 and TRBJ2-2): KAGVTQTPRYLIKTRGQQVTLSCSPISGHRSVSWYQQTPGQGLQFLFEYFSETQRNKGNFPGRFSGRQFSNSRSEMNVSTLELGDSALYLCASSFVQGTTGELFFGEGSRLTVL.

This clonotype was seen a handful of times. The CDR3 sequence: CSAYPGQGPDTQYF. In DNA, the CDR3 is TGCAGTGCTTACCCGGGACAGGGTCCAGATACGCAGTATTTT. The chain couples TRBV20-1 to TRBJ2-3, with 9 bases fitting TRBD1. CDR3 size: 14 residues. Looked up from germline, CDR1 is DFQATT and CDR2 is SNEGSKA (reference sequence). V lost 5 bases and J lost 4; bases outside the gene matches: 7.

The chain couples TRBV5-1 to TRBJ2-3; 10 bases line up with TRBD2. Germline CDR1 is SGHRS and CDR2 is YFSETQ. The length of the CDR3 is 16 residues. V lost 0 bases and J lost 7; bases outside the gene matches: 8. The CDR3 here is CASSLVAGTSAYTQYF. DNA for the CDR3: TGCGCCAGCAGCTTGGTCGCCGGGACTAGCGCGTATACGCAGTATTTT.

V is TRBV27 and J is TRBJ2-7; TRBD2 is a possible D gene (5 bases). Germline V lookup: CDR1 MNHEY, CDR2 SMNVEV (reference sequence). Between the trimmed V and J ends, which lost 4 bases and 3 bases, there was a span of 16 bases. This CDR3 is built from 15 residues. The CDR3 loop is CASSWSSLAHYEQYF. Here the CDR3 DNA reads TGTGCCAGCAGTTGGTCCTCGCTAGCCCACTACGAGCAGTACTTC.

V and J are TRBV7-6 and TRBJ2-5; the D gene is possibly TRBD2 (5 bases). Germline lookup yields CDR1 SGHVS and CDR2 FNYEAQ. The V end lost 2 bases, the J end lost 5 bases, and 12 bases lay between the germline ends. This CDR3 is built from 14 residues. CDR3 sequence (DNA): TGTGCCAGCAGCTTAATACTAGTTGGGGAGACCCAGTACTTC. Amino acids: CASSLILVGETQYF.

This clonotype was found a few times. For the CDR3, the DNA is TGTGCCAGCTCACCGAAAGTTAAGCCACTATTTTTT. It yields the protein CASSPKVKPLFF. J is TRBJ1-4 and V is TRBV18; D ambiguous. Germline V gene lookup returns CDR1 KGHSH and CDR2 LQKENI. Trimming removed 3 bases from V and 17 bases from J, with 16 bases in between. This CDR3 contains 12 residues.

This clonotype has a handful of counts. The chain recombines TRBV5-1 with TRBJ2-2, with 7 bases that match TRBD1. Germline V gene lookup returns CDR1 SGHRS and CDR2 YFSETQ. Trimming took 4 bases from V and 5 from J; bases not matched to a gene: 11. The CDR3 spans 16 residues. The CDR3: CASSERGQPRTGELFF. In nucleotides, the CDR3 is TGCGCCAGCAGCGAGAGGGGACAGCCGAGAACCGGGGAGCTGTTTTTT.

This chain links TRBV29-1 with TRBJ2-5, with D tentatively TRBD2 (5 bases). Germline V gene data show CDR1 as SQVTM and CDR2 as ANQGSEA. The CDR3 is 10 residues long. V was pared by 5 bases and J by 7 bases, with 8 bases between. The CDR3 sequence is CSVHGVTQYF. The CDR3, as DNA: TGCAGCGTTCACGGGGTGACCCAGTACTTC.

This chain uses TRBV28 with TRBJ2-2; 8 bases map to TRBD1. This CDR3 is 19 amino acids long. V dropped 5 bases and J dropped 6; count of bases not matched to a gene: 20. Germline assignment: CDR1 MDHEN and CDR2 SYDVKM. The CDR3 DNA sequence: TGTGCCAGCAGTCCCCTCTGGACAGGGTGGACGTTGGTGTCCGGGGAGCTGTTTTTT. Amino acid sequence: CASSPLWTGWTLVSGELFF.

The chain uses TRBV9 and TRBJ2-7, with D possibly matching TRBD2 (6 bases). Germline values: CDR1 SGDLS, CDR2 YYNGEE. The germline V and J ends were trimmed by 0 bases and 0 bases, with 10 bases remaining between them. The CDR3 runs to 15 residues. Here the CDR3 reads CASSVEFGSSYEQYF. The CDR3 nucleotides are TGTGCCAGCAGCGTAGAGTTCGGGAGCTCCTACGAGCAGTACTTC.